Listed here are 31 T cell receptor beta chains from one sample, sequenced in a study of T cell responses to AZD1222 COVID-19 vaccine. Repertoires were generated with immunoSEQ multiplex PCR, while TCRdb's copy carries only in-frame clones and drops some. Of 150,000 to 200,000 clones listed, just over 90% are singletons. The specimen was peripheral blood, collected on day 0 of AZD1222 vaccination. The receptors here all came from an adult in good health.

The gene calls are TRBV19 and TRBJ2-2, with D tentatively TRBD1 or TRBD2 (5 bases each). V lost 7 bases to trimming and J lost 7 bases, with 19 bases between them. The CDR3 is made up of 15 amino acids. Germline V lookup: CDR1 LNHDA, CDR2 SQIVND (reference sequence). The CDR3 DNA is TGTGCCAGTAACCCGCCGGGACCAAGGGGCGGGGAGCTGTTTTTT. Translated: CASNPPGPRGGELFF.

J is TRBJ1-3 and V is TRBV10-3; D may be TRBD1 (5 bases). CDR1 ENHRY and CDR2 SYGVKD come from the germline V gene. V lost 8 bases and J 0 bases, leaving 17 bases between the germline ends. The CDR3 is made up of 16 amino acids. The CDR3 loop reads CAIGAGKLSSGNTIYF. The CDR3 nucleotides read TGTGCCATCGGGGCAGGGAAACTGTCCTCTGGAAACACCATATATTTT.

As for this clone: A junction boundary mismatches the germline segment, possibly from a read error. The chain couples TRBV5-1 to TRBJ2-7, with unresolved D. The CDR3 sequence is 14 residues long. Germline V CDR1 and CDR2: SGHRS, YFSETQ. CDR3 coding DNA: TGCGCCAGCAGCTTGATGCCGAGCTCCCACGAGCAGTACTTC. The encoded protein is CASSLMPSSHEQYF.

The genes are TRBV10-3 and TRBJ2-7; unclear D gene. Looked up from germline, CDR1 is ENHRY and CDR2 is SYGVKD. The CDR3 has 13 residues. V lost 6 bases and J lost 1, with 10 bases in between. The CDR3 here is CAIRRSGSYEQYF. CDR3 nucleotides: TGTGCCATCAGGAGATCCGGGTCCTACGAGCAGTACTTC.

This chain connects TRBV6-1 to TRBJ2-1; D may be TRBD1 (6 bases). The CDR3 covers 16 residues. Looked up from germline, CDR1 is MNHNS and CDR2 is SASEGT. V gave up 1 base and J gave up 7 bases, with 17 bases separating them. CDR3 sequence: CASSEGPGAQLNEQFF. The CDR3 DNA is TGTGCCAGCAGTGAAGGGCCAGGGGCACAATTGAATGAGCAGTTCTTC.

The CDR3 loop reads CASRSPSRIYTEAFF. CDR3 DNA sequence: TGTGCCAGCCGATCCCCCTCCCGGATTTACACTGAAGCTTTCTTT. V usage is TRBV19 and J usage is TRBJ1-1; D is ambiguous. Germline CDR1 LNHDA, CDR2 SQIVND (reference sequence). This CDR3 comprises 15 residues. With 9 bases removed from V and 3 bases from J, the gap between germline ends came to 20 bases.

The sample holds a few counts of this clone. The chain joins TRBV2 to TRBJ1-4; 9 positions agree with TRBD1. J was trimmed by 10 bases and V by 5 bases; bases with no gene match: 8. The germline V gene encodes CDR1 SNHLY and CDR2 FYNNEI. The CDR3 consists of 14 residues. In DNA, the CDR3 is TGTGCCAGCAGTAATCCGGGACAGGGCGGAAAACTGTTTTTT. This encodes CASSNPGQGGKLFF. Variable domain in full (rest from reference TRBV2 and TRBJ1-4): EPEVTQTPSHQVTQMGQEVILRCVPISNHLYFYWYRQILGQKVEFLVSFYNNEISEKSEIFDDQFSVERPDGSNFTLKIRSTKLEDSAMYFCASSNPGQGGKLFFGSGTQLSVL.

J is TRBJ1-2 and V is TRBV29-1; no clear D. This CDR3 spans 12 amino acids. V shed 2 bases and J shed 4 bases, with 8 bases lying between them. Germline V gene sequence: CDR1 SQVTM, CDR2 ANQGSEA. CDR3 protein: CSVEKGIYGYTF. The CDR3 bases are TGCAGCGTTGAAAAGGGTATCTATGGCTACACCTTC.

The gene calls are TRBV10-1 and TRBJ2-7; TRBD2 matches 11 bases. Germline loops: CDR1 WNHNN, CDR2 SYGVQD (reference sequence). This CDR3 spans 16 amino acids. With V trimmed by 3 bases and J by 7 bases, 11 bases remained unmatched. CDR3 in amino acids: CASSDTGLAGLREQYF. The CDR3 coding sequence is TGCGCCAGCAGTGACACCGGACTAGCGGGCTTACGGGAGCAGTACTTC.

The chain couples TRBV5-4 to TRBJ2-3; 11 bases are shared with TRBD2. This CDR3 has 15 residues. The germline CDR1 and CDR2 sequences are SGHNT and YYREEE (reference sequence). V trimming: 4 bases; J trimming: 3 bases; junction bases outside the gene matches: 4. The CDR3 DNA reads TGTGCCAGCAGCGAAACTAGCGGGAGTACAGATACGCAGTATTTT. Protein sequence: CASSETSGSTDTQYF.

CDR3 residues: CASSSTAGTGLYNEQFF. DNA of the CDR3: TGTGCCAGCAGCTCTACTGCCGGGACAGGACTGTACAATGAGCAGTTCTTC. This chain links TRBV7-6 with TRBJ2-1; the match to TRBD1 covers 8 bases. Germline lookup yields CDR1 SGHVS and CDR2 FNYEAQ. The CDR3 sequence is 17 residues long. Germline trimming cut 4 bases from V and 4 bases from J; bases unmatched to any gene: 12.

The V gene is TRBV3-1 (or the pseudogene TRBV3-2), the J gene TRBJ1-4, with a possible D match to TRBD1 (5 bases). Trimming removed 4 bases from V and 5 bases from J, with 14 bases in between. CDR3 length equals 15 residues. Germline CDR1 reads LGHDT; CDR2 reads YNNKEL (reference sequence). The chain's CDR3 is CASSPRQGKNEKLFF. CDR3 in DNA: TGTGCCAGCAGCCCGCGGCAGGGTAAGAATGAAAAACTGTTTTTT.

CDR3 residues: CASSLRVLGHSEQYF. The CDR3, as DNA: TGTGCCAGCAGCTTAAGGGTGTTGGGGCACTCCGAGCAGTACTTC. The rearrangement links TRBV5-6 to TRBJ2-7, with a tentative D call TRBD1 (5 bases). Germline V gene data show CDR1 as SGHDT and CDR2 as YYEEEE. Trimming shortened V by 2 bases and J by 6 bases, and 18 bases separated the two germline ends. CDR3 length: 15 residues.

This clone came up once. The genes are TRBV3-1 (or the pseudogene TRBV3-2) and TRBJ2-1; no reliable D call. Germline V gene data show CDR1 as LGHDT and CDR2 as YNNKEL (reference sequence). The CDR3 length is 11 residues. Trimming cost V 6 bases and J 4 bases, with 4 bases left between them. For the CDR3, the DNA is TGTGCCAGCAGTAGTTACAATGAGCAGTTCTTC. Translated, it gives CASSSYNEQFF.

CDR3 amino acids: CASSSGRSSYNEQFF. The DNA for the CDR3 is TGTGCCAGCAGTTCCGGACGGAGCTCCTACAATGAGCAGTTCTTC. The chain has TRBV27 and TRBJ2-1; D is uncertain. CDR1 and CDR2 from the germline V gene are MNHEY and SMNVEV (reference sequence). This CDR3 contains 15 residues. V was shortened by 4 bases and J by 0 bases, with 10 bases between the two germline ends.

The chain employs TRBV18 and TRBJ1-5; D is ambiguous. The length of the CDR3 is 13 residues. V was shortened by 3 bases and J by 3 bases, with 6 bases between the two germline ends. Germline lookup yields CDR1 KGHSH and CDR2 LQKENI. The CDR3 coding sequence is TGTGCCAGCTCACCCGACGACAATCAGCCCCAGCATTTT. The encoded protein is CASSPDDNQPQHF.

This sequence joins TRBV5-6 and TRBJ2-5; 9 bases align to TRBD1. CDR3 length equals 16 residues. With V trimmed by 0 bases and J by 4 bases, 7 bases remained unmatched. Germline-derived CDR1 and CDR2 are SGHDT and YYEEEE. CDR3 nucleotides: TGTGCCAGCAGCTTGGGACAGGGGGAATGGAGAGAGACCCAGTACTTC. This gives the protein CASSLGQGEWRETQYF.

The chain links TRBV20-1 to TRBJ2-1, with TRBD2 as a possible D gene (5 bases). V dropped 3 bases and J dropped 9 bases, with 9 bases sitting between them. CDR1 is DFQATT, CDR2 SNEGSKA, per germline (reference sequence). The CDR3 has 11 amino acids. The CDR3, as DNA: TGCAGTGCTAGCGGGGTTGGTGAGCAGTTCTTC. Protein: CSASGVGEQFF.

The chain combines TRBV27 with TRBJ2-3; D may be TRBD2 (6 bases). The V end lost 1 base, the J end lost 2 bases, and 7 bases lay between the germline ends. CDR3 size: 14 residues. Looked up from germline, CDR1 is MNHEY and CDR2 is SMNVEV (reference sequence). The CDR3 is CASSLWGDTDTQYF. The CDR3 DNA follows: TGTGCCAGCAGTTTATGGGGGGACACAGATACGCAGTATTTT.

V usage is TRBV10-1 and J usage is TRBJ2-7; 11 bases fit TRBD2. CDR1 is WNHNN, CDR2 SYGVQD, per germline (reference sequence). Trimming cost V 4 bases and J 9 bases; bases outside gene matches: 8. This CDR3 region has 14 residues. This CDR3 is CASSVGTSGTRQYF. The CDR3 nucleotides read TGCGCCAGCAGTGTTGGGACTAGCGGTACGAGGCAGTACTTC.

The sample holds a few counts of this clone. The rearrangement links TRBV2 to TRBJ1-5; D uncertain. V gave up 3 bases and J gave up 5 bases, with 8 bases separating them. CDR1 and CDR2 from the germline V gene are SNHLY and FYNNEI. The CDR3 contains 13 residues. The CDR3 nucleotides are TGTGCCAGCAGTGAGGAGGTCCATCAGCCCCAGCATTTT. This encodes CASSEEVHQPQHF.

V and J are TRBV6-6 and TRBJ1-5; tentative D call: TRBD1 (5 bases). The CDR3 sequence is 15 residues long. V was trimmed by 0 bases and J by 4 bases, leaving 10 bases between them. Germline V lookup: CDR1 MNHNY, CDR2 SVGAGI (reference sequence). The CDR3 is CASSYSMRGNQPQHF. CDR3 sequence (DNA): TGTGCCAGCAGTTACTCGATGCGGGGGAATCAGCCCCAGCATTTT.

This chain links TRBV6-5 with TRBJ2-1; TRBD2 agrees at 13 bases. Germline V gene sequence: CDR1 MNHEY, CDR2 SVGAGI. The CDR3 totals 16 residues. The V and J ends lost 0 bases and 5 bases, in that order; junction bases with no gene match: 1. Here the CDR3 reads CASSYSGLAGNNEQFF. The CDR3 DNA follows: TGTGCCAGCAGTTACTCGGGACTAGCGGGGAACAATGAGCAGTTCTTC.

Only one count was recorded for this clone. The V and J genes are TRBV7-9 and TRBJ2-1; a possible D gene is TRBD1 (6 bases). The germline CDR1 and CDR2 sequences are SEHNR and FQNEAQ (reference sequence). V was trimmed by 1 base and J by 9 bases, leaving 13 bases between them. This CDR3 region has 14 residues. The CDR3 loop is CASSLGSGAGEQFF. The CDR3 DNA reads as TGTGCCAGCAGCTTAGGTTCAGGGGCTGGTGAGCAGTTCTTC.

This chain connects TRBV18 to TRBJ2-3, with 8 bases identical to TRBD2. The V segment lost 2 bases and the J segment 2 bases; nucleotides outside the gene matches: 6. Germline assignment: CDR1 KGHSH and CDR2 LQKENI. The CDR3 is 16 amino acids. The DNA of the CDR3 is TGTGCCAGCTCACCAGAGGGACTAGTCCCCACAGATACGCAGTATTTT. It encodes CASSPEGLVPTDTQYF. Supplemented by reference TRBV18 and TRBJ2-3, the full variable domain reads NAGVMQNPRHLVRRRGQEARLRCSPMKGHSHVYWYRQLPEEGLKFMVYLQKENIIDESGMPKERFSAEFPKEGPSILRIQQVVRGDSAAYFCASSPEGLVPTDTQYFGPGTRLTVL.

The V and J genes are TRBV5-1 and TRBJ1-3, with D tentatively TRBD1 (5 bases). There are 15 residues in the CDR3. Germline CDR1 reads SGHRS; CDR2 reads YFSETQ. V lost 0 bases, J lost 7 bases, and 14 bases lay in between. The CDR3: CASSLATEGRNTIYF. DNA for the CDR3: TGCGCCAGCAGCTTGGCAACGGAGGGGCGTAACACCATATATTTT.

This clone was seen only once. This CDR3 is CASSFIRVAGGLGNEQFF. The CDR3 DNA is TGTGCCAGCAGCTTTATAAGGGTAGCGGGAGGGCTGGGGAATGAGCAGTTCTTC. This chain links TRBV11-2 with TRBJ2-1, with 11 positions matching TRBD2. With 3 bases clipped from V and 7 bases from J, the junction kept 14 bases outside the gene matches. Germline CDR1 reads SGHAT; CDR2 reads FQNNGV. The CDR3 runs 18 residues.

The chain carries TRBV7-2 and TRBJ1-1; D is ambiguous. Per the germline V gene, CDR1 is SGHTA and CDR2 is FQGNSA. Between the trimmed V and J ends, which lost 2 bases and 1 base, there was a span of 8 bases. The CDR3 sequence is 14 residues long. CDR3 DNA sequence: TGTGCCAGCAGCTTATTTGGAGAGAACACTGAAGCTTTCTTT. It codes for CASSLFGENTEAFF.

The V gene is TRBV2, the J gene TRBJ2-6; 11 bases agree with TRBD2. The CDR3 runs to 18 residues. Germline lookup yields CDR1 SNHLY and CDR2 FYNNEI. The J segment lost 0 bases and the V segment lost 5 bases, leaving 6 bases of the junction unmatched. The CDR3 DNA sequence: TGTGCCAGCAGTACAATAGCGGGAGGGTCCTCTGGGGCCAACGTCCTGACTTTC. It specifies CASSTIAGGSSGANVLTF.

The rearrangement links TRBV5-4 to TRBJ2-2; perhaps TRBD2 as D (6 bases). CDR1 is SGHNT, CDR2 YYREEE, per germline (reference sequence). The CDR3 sequence is 14 residues long. V lost 3 bases to trimming and J lost 5 bases, with 11 bases between them. For the CDR3, the DNA is TGTGCCAGCAGCTCTCAGGAGGGGACCGGGGAGCTGTTTTTT. Translation gives CASSSQEGTGELFF.

This chain connects TRBV1 to TRBJ2-3. TRBV1 corresponds to a pseudogene. The CDR3 is made up of 14 amino acids. The CDR3 is CTSSLTKGTDTQYF. CDR3 bases: TGCACCAGCAGCCTTACGAAGGGCACAGATACGCAGTATTTT.